The 16 T cell receptor beta chains presented below share a single source sample, sequenced in a study of blood T cell repertoires in COVID-19. This table comes from immunoSEQ multiplex PCR, and its TCRdb copy is limited to in-frame clones, with some not included. The sample has just under 150,000 clones, more than 75% seen once. The specimen sequenced was peripheral blood. These receptors all stem from a human donor with acute or convalescent COVID-19. The donor label of this sample is uncertain.

This clone was picked up a small number of times. V usage is TRBV7-2 and J usage is TRBJ1-1; no definite D call. Germline V gene data show CDR1 as SGHTA and CDR2 as FQGNSA. The germline V and J ends were trimmed by 7 bases and 5 bases, with 8 bases remaining between them. There are 11 residues in the CDR3. The chain's CDR3 is CASTPRTEAFF. CDR3 in DNA: TGTGCCAGCACCCCGCGGACTGAAGCTTTCTTT.

The chain combines TRBV23-1 with TRBJ2-7; 10 nucleotides align to TRBD2. TRBV23-1 carries the ORF label, with uncertain function. CDR3 length equals 15 residues. V shed 6 bases and J 3 bases; nucleotides not matched to a gene: 8. The CDR3 DNA reads as TGCGCCAGCAGGAAGGGACTAGCGAAAATCTACGAGCAGTACGTC. Residues: CASRKGLAKIYEQYV.

The chain is built from TRBV2 and TRBJ1-2; 9 bases agree with TRBD1. CDR1 is SNHLY and CDR2 is FYNNEI in the germline V gene. Trimming took 4 bases from V and 7 from J; bases not matched to a gene: 4. The CDR3 is 13 amino acids. CDR3 region: CASSGTGAGGYTF. CDR3 sequence (DNA): TGTGCCAGCAGTGGGACAGGGGCGGGTGGCTACACCTTC. Based on the CDR3 plus reference TRBV2 and TRBJ1-2, the full variable domain is EPEVTQTPSHQVTQMGQEVILRCVPISNHLYFYWYRQILGQKVEFLVSFYNNEISEKSEIFDDQFSVERPDGSNFTLKIRSTKLEDSAMYFCASSGTGAGGYTFGSGTRLTVV.

CDR3 region: CASSISGGAYNEQFF. For the CDR3, the DNA is TGTGCCAGTAGTATTAGCGGGGGGGCTTACAATGAGCAGTTCTTC. The V call is TRBV19, the J call TRBJ2-1, with 11 bases matching TRBD2. CDR3 length: 15 residues. In germline, CDR1 is LNHDA, CDR2 SQIVND (reference sequence). V dropped 3 bases and J dropped 4; count of bases not matched to a gene: 2.

The chain couples TRBV4-1 to TRBJ1-5, with TRBD1 matching over 10 bases. Germline V gene data show CDR1 as MGHRA and CDR2 as YSYEKL. This CDR3 is built from 15 residues. V gave up 1 base and J gave up 5 bases; unmatched junction bases: 2. The CDR3 DNA reads as TGCGCCAGCAGCCAAGGACAGGGGGCGTATCAGCCCCAGCATTTT. Its protein is CASSQGQGAYQPQHF.

The rearrangement links TRBV25-1 to TRBJ2-3, with TRBD2 identical over 8 bases. The junction had 13 bases not matched to a gene; V was cut back by 3 bases and J by 2 bases. The CDR3 is made up of 18 amino acids. Germline CDR1 reads MGHDK; CDR2 reads SYGVNS. The CDR3 protein is CASSDLLGAAGVTDTQYF. The DNA for the CDR3 is TGTGCCAGCAGTGACCTATTGGGCGCAGCGGGGGTCACAGATACGCAGTATTTT. Filled out from reference TRBV25-1 and TRBJ2-3, the complete variable domain reads EADIYQTPRYLVIGTGKKITLECSQTMGHDKMYWYQQDPGMELHLIHYSYGVNSTEKGDLSSESTVSRIRTEHFPLTLESARPSHTSQYLCASSDLLGAAGVTDTQYFGPGTRLTVL.

The chain is built from TRBV19 and TRBJ1-5; D is possibly TRBD1 (6 bases). Per the germline V gene, CDR1 is LNHDA and CDR2 is SQIVND (reference sequence). This CDR3 is built from 14 residues. V dropped 7 bases and J dropped 5 bases, with 15 bases sitting between them. The CDR3, as DNA: TGTGCCAGTACCATGGGACAACTAGATCAGCCCCAGCATTTT. This translates into CASTMGQLDQPQHF.

The rearrangement links TRBV11-2 to TRBJ1-5; D is undetermined. With 0 bases removed from V and 5 bases from J, the gap between germline ends came to 5 bases. The CDR3 contains 13 residues. Germline V gene sequence: CDR1 SGHAT, CDR2 FQNNGV. DNA for the CDR3: TGTGCCAGCAGCTTAGAGGCAGATCAGCCCCAGCATTTT. Amino acid sequence: CASSLEADQPQHF.

The V and J genes are TRBV14 and TRBJ2-3, with 12 positions matching TRBD2. Per germline, CDR1 SGHDN and CDR2 FVKESK. The CDR3 extends over 19 amino acids. Losses at the gene ends were 1 base for V and 0 bases for J; bases not matched to a gene: 8. CDR3 sequence: CASSQVGTSGHTSTDTQYF. In nucleotides, the CDR3 is TGTGCCAGCAGCCAAGTAGGGACTAGCGGGCACACAAGCACAGATACGCAGTATTTT. Full variable domain (remainder filled in from reference TRBV14 and TRBJ2-3): EAGVTQFPSHSVIEKGQTVTLRCDPISGHDNLYWYRRVMGKEIKFLLHFVKESKQDESGMPNNRFLAERTGGTYSTLKVQPAELEDSGVYFCASSQVGTSGHTSTDTQYFGPGTRLTVL.

The chain carries TRBV6-5 and TRBJ1-3; a possible D gene is TRBD1 (5 bases). V was shortened by 0 bases and J by 0 bases, with 9 bases between the two germline ends. This CDR3 contains 16 residues. The germline V gene has CDR1 MNHEY and CDR2 SVGAGI. For the CDR3, the DNA is TGTGCCAGCAGTTACTCTTGGGGCACCTCTGGAAACACCATATATTTT. Amino acids: CASSYSWGTSGNTIYF.

A single count supports this clone. The chain joins TRBV7-5 to TRBJ1-5; the table gives TRBD1 as D, unverified against the DNA. TRBV7-5 is tagged as a pseudogene. The length of the CDR3 is 13 residues. The CDR3 is CARSQGQDQPQHF. The CDR3, as DNA: TGTGCCAGAAGCCAGGGACAGGATCAGCCCCAGCATTTT.

The chain links TRBV7-2 to TRBJ2-5, with D perhaps matching TRBD2 (6 bases). V lost 0 bases to trimming and J lost 5 bases, with 16 bases between them. The CDR3 is 16 residues long. CDR1 is SGHTA, CDR2 FQGNSA, per germline. The chain's CDR3 is CASSLAPGAGGETQYF. The DNA of the CDR3 is TGTGCCAGCAGCTTAGCGCCGGGAGCGGGTGGGGAGACCCAGTACTTC.

This clone has only one observation. The chain employs TRBV2 and TRBJ2-7; possible D gene TRBD1, 5 bases. Germline V lookup: CDR1 SNHLY, CDR2 FYNNEI. Trimming left V 7 bases short and J 0 bases short, with 7 bases between. This CDR3 has 12 amino acids. The CDR3 DNA is TGTGCCAGCACAGGGAACTCCTACGAGCAGTACTTC. Encoded protein: CASTGNSYEQYF.

V usage is TRBV25-1 and J usage is TRBJ1-1; tentatively, D is TRBD1 (6 bases). Trimming removed 10 bases at V and 0 bases at J, with 12 bases between. Per the germline V gene, CDR1 is MGHDK and CDR2 is SYGVNS. The CDR3 sequence is 13 residues long. Written as DNA, the CDR3 is TGTGCCACCATGGACAGATTGAACACTGAAGCTTTCTTT. It is translated as CATMDRLNTEAFF.

The chain has TRBV2 and TRBJ2-1, with D possibly matching TRBD1 (5 bases). The V end lost 2 bases, the J end lost 4 bases, and 12 bases lay between the germline ends. This CDR3 has 15 residues. The germline V gene has CDR1 SNHLY and CDR2 FYNNEI. The DNA of the CDR3 is TGTGCCAGCAGTGAACAAGGGGCGGATTACAATGAGCAGTTCTTC. Its translation: CASSEQGADYNEQFF.

This rearrangement joins TRBV19 to TRBJ1-1; 7 nucleotides agree with TRBD1. Losses at the gene ends were 9 bases for V and 4 bases for J; bases not matched to a gene: 11. Germline CDR1 reads LNHDA; CDR2 reads SQIVND (reference sequence). The CDR3 consists of 14 residues. The CDR3 region has the DNA TGTGCCAGCCTAAAAGGGGGCCGGGGCACTGAAGCTTTCTTT. It encodes CASLKGGRGTEAFF.